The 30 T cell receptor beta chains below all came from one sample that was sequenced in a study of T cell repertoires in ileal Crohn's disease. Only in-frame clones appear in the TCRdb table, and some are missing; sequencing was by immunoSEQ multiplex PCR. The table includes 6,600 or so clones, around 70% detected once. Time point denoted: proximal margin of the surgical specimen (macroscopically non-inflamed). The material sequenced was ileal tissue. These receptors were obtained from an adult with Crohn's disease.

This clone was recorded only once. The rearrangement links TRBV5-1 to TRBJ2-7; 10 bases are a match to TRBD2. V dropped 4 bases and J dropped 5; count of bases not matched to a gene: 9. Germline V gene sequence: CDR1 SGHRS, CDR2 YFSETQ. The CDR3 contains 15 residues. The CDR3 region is CASSRFSGRSHEQYF. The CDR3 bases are TGCGCCAGCAGCAGGTTTAGCGGGAGGTCCCACGAGCAGTACTTC.

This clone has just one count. The DNA of the CDR3 is TGCGCCAGCAGCTTGGATCCTAGCTTCGATGAGCAGTTCTTC. This encodes CASSLDPSFDEQFF. The chain links TRBV5-1 to TRBJ2-1; perhaps TRBD2 as D (5 bases). V lost 0 bases and J lost 8, with 12 bases in between. Germline CDR1 SGHRS, CDR2 YFSETQ. This CDR3 region has 14 residues.

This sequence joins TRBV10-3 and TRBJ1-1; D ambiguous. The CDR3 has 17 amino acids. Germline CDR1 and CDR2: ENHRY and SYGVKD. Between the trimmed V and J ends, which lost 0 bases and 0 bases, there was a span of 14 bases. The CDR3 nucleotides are TGTGCCATCAGTGAGTCCGCATTTACGAGGGTGAACACTGAAGCTTTCTTT. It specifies CAISESAFTRVNTEAFF.

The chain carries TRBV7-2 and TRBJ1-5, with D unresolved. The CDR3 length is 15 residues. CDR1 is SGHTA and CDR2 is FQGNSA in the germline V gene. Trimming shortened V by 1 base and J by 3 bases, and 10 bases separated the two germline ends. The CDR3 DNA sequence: TGTGCCAGCAGCTTAGATGTCCAGCCCAATCAGCCCCAGCATTTT. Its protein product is CASSLDVQPNQPQHF.

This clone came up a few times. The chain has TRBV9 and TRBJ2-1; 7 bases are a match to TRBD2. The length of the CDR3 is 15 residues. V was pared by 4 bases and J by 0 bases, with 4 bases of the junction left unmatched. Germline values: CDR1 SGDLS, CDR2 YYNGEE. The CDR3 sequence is CASSPGRSSYNEQFF. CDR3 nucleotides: TGTGCCAGCAGCCCCGGGAGGAGCTCCTACAATGAGCAGTTCTTC.

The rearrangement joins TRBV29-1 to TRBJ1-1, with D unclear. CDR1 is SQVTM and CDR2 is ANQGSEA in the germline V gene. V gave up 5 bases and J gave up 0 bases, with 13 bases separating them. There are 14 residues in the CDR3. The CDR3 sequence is CSVKDVRMNTEAFF. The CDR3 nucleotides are TGCAGCGTTAAGGACGTCCGGATGAACACTGAAGCTTTCTTT. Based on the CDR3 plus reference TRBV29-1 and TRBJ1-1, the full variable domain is SAVISQKPSRDICQRGTSLTIQCQVDSQVTMMFWYRQQPGQSLTLIATANQGSEATYESGFVIDKFPISRPNLTFSTLTVSNMSPEDSSIYLCSVKDVRMNTEAFFGQGTRLTVV.

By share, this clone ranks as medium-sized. This CDR3 reads CASSEPAGVDTGELFF. For the CDR3, the DNA is TGTGCCAGCAGTGAACCAGCGGGAGTAGACACCGGGGAGCTGTTTTTT. This rearrangement joins TRBV2 to TRBJ2-2; 8 nucleotides agree with TRBD2. The CDR3 is 16 amino acids. Looked up from germline, CDR1 is SNHLY and CDR2 is FYNNEI. V shed 2 bases, J shed 3 bases, and the junction held 5 bases outside the gene matches.

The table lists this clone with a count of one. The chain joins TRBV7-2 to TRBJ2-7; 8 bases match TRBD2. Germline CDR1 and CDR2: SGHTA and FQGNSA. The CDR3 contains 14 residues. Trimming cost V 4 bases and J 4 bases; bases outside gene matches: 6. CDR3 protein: CASSSLSGNYEQYF. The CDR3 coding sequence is TGTGCCAGCAGCTCACTTAGCGGGAATTACGAGCAGTACTTC.

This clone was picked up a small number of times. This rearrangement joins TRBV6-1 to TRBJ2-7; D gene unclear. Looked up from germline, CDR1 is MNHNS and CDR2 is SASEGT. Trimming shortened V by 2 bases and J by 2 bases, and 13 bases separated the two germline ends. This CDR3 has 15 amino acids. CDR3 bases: TGTGCCAGCAGTGAAATATTTGTGGGGACCTACGAGCAGTACTTC. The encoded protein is CASSEIFVGTYEQYF.

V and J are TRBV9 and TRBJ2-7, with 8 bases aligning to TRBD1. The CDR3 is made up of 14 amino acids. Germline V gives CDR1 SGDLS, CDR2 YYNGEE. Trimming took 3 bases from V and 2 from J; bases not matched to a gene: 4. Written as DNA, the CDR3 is TGTGCCAGCAGCGCTACGGACAGGGCCTACGAGCAGTACTTC. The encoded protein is CASSATDRAYEQYF. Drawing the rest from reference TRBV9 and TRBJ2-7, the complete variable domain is DSGVTQTPKHLITATGQRVTLRCSPRSGDLSVYWYQQSLDQGLQFLIQYYNGEERAKGNILERFSAQQFPDLHSELNLSSLELGDSALYFCASSATDRAYEQYFGPGTRLTVT.

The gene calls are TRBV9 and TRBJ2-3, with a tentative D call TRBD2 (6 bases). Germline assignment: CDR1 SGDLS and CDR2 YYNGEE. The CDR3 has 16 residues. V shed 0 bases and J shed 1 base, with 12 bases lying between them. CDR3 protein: CASSVGGGAGTDTQYF. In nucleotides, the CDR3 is TGTGCCAGCAGCGTAGGGGGCGGGGCCGGCACAGATACGCAGTATTTT.

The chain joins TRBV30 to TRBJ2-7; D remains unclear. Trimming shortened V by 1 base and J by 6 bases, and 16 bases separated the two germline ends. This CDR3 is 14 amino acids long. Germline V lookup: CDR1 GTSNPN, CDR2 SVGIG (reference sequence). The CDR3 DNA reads TGTGCCTGGAGTGACGGTTTGGGCGGTCGCGAGCAGTACTTC. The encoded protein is CAWSDGLGGREQYF.

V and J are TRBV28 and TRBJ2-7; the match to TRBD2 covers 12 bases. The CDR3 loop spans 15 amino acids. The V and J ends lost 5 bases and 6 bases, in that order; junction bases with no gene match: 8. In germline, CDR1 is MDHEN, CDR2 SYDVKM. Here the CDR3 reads CASSAPSGRGGEQYF. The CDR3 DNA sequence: TGTGCCAGCAGTGCCCCTAGCGGGAGGGGGGGCGAGCAGTACTTC.

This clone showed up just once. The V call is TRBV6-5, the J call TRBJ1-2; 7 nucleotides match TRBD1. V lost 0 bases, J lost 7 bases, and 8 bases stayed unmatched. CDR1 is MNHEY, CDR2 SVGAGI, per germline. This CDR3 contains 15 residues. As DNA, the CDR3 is TGTGCCAGCAGTTACTCGGACAGGCCTTGGGGTGGCTACACCTTC. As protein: CASSYSDRPWGGYTF.

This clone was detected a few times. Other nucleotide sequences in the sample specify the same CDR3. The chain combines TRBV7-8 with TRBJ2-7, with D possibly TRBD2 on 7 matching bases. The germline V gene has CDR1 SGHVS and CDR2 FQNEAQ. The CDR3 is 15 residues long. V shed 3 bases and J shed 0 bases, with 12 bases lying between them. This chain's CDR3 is CASSLEGGSSYEQYF. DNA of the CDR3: TGTGCCAGCAGCTTGGAGGGGGGGAGCTCCTACGAGCAGTACTTC.

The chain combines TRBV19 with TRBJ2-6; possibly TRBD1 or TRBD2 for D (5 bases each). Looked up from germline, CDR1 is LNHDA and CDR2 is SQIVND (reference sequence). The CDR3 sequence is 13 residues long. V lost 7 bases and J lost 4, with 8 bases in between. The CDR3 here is CASIGDGANVLTF. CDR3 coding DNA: TGTGCCAGTATCGGGGACGGGGCCAACGTCCTGACTTTC.

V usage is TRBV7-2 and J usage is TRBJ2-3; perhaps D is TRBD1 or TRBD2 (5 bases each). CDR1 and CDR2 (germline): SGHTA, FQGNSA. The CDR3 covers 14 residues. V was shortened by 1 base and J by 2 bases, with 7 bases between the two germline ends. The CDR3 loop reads CASSLGDDTDTQYF. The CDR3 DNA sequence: TGTGCCAGCAGCTTAGGGGACGACACAGATACGCAGTATTTT.

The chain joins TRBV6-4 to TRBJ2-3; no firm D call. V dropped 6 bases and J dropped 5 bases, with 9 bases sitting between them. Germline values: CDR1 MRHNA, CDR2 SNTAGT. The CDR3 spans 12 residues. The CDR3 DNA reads TGTGCCAGCAGCGCGACTGGAGATACGCAGTATTTT. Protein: CASSATGDTQYF.

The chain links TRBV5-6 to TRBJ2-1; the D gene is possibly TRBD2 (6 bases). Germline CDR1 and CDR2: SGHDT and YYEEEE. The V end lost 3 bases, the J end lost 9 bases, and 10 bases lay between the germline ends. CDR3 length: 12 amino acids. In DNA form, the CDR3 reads TGTGCCAGCAGCTCAACCGGGGGTGAGCAGTTCTTC. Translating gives CASSSTGGEQFF.

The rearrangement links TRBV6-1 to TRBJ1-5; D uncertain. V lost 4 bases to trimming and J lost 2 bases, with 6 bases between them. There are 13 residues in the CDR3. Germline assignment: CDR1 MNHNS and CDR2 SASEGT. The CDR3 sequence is CASSVQGNQPQHF. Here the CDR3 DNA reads TGTGCCAGCAGTGTCCAGGGCAATCAGCCCCAGCATTTT.

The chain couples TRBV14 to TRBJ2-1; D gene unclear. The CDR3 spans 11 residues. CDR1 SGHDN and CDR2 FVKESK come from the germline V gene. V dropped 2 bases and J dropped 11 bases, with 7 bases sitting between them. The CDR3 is CASSQLGKQFF. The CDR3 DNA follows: TGTGCCAGCAGCCAACTAGGGAAGCAGTTCTTC. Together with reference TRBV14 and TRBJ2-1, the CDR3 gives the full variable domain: EAGVTQFPSHSVIEKGQTVTLRCDPISGHDNLYWYRRVMGKEIKFLLHFVKESKQDESGMPNNRFLAERTGGTYSTLKVQPAELEDSGVYFCASSQLGKQFFGPGTRLTVL.

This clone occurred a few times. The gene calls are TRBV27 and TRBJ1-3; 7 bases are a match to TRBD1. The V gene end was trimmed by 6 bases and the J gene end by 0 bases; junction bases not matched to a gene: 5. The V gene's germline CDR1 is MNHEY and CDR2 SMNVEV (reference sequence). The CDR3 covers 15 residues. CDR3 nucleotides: TGTGCCAGCAGCAAAGGGACAGCCTCTGGAAACACCATATATTTT. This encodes CASSKGTASGNTIYF.

CDR3 DNA: TGTGCCAGCCGCCCCCCGTATAAGGGGGAGACCCAGTACTTC. Protein: CASRPPYKGETQYF. The chain couples TRBV27 to TRBJ2-5; D perhaps matches TRBD1 (5 bases). CDR3 length: 14 residues. Deletions cut 8 bases from V and 5 bases from J, with 18 bases between. CDR1 and CDR2 (germline): MNHEY, SMNVEV (reference sequence).

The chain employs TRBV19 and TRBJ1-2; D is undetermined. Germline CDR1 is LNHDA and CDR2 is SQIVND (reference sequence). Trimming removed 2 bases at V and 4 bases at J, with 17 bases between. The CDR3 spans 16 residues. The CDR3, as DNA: TGTGCCAGTAGTATACTCTGGGAGCGGCCCCGCTATGGCTACACCTTC. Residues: CASSILWERPRYGYTF.

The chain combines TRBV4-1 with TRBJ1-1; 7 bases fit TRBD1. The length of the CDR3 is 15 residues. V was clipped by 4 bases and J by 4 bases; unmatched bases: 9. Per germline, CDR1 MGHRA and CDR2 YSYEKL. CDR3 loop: CASSPHRGVSTEAFF. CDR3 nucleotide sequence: TGCGCCAGCAGCCCCCACAGGGGAGTTAGCACTGAAGCTTTCTTT.

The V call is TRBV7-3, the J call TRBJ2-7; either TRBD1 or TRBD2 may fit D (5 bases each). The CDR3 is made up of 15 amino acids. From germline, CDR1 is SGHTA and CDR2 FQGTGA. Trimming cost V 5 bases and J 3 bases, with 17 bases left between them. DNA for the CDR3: TGTGCCAGCAGCCCCGCGCCGGGGCGGCTCTACGAGCAGTACTTC. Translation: CASSPAPGRLYEQYF.

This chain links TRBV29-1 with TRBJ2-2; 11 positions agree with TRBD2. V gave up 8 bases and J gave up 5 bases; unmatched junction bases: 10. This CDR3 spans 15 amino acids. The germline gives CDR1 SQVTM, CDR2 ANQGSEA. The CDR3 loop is CSIGYSSGRTGELFF. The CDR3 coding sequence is TGCAGCATTGGATATTCTAGCGGGAGGACCGGGGAGCTGTTTTTT.

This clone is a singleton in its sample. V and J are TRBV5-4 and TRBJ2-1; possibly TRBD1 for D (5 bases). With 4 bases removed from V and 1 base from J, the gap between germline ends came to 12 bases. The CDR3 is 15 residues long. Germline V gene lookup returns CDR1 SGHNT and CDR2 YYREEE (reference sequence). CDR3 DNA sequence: TGTGCCAGCAGCGATCAGGGTGGGTCCTACAATGAGCAGTTCTTC. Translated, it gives CASSDQGGSYNEQFF.

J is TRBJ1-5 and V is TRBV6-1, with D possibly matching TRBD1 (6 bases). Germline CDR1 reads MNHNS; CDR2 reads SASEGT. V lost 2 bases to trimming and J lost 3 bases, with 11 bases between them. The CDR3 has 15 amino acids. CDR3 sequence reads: CASSERRDTNQPQHF. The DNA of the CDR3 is TGTGCCAGCAGTGAACGCCGGGACACCAATCAGCCCCAGCATTTT.

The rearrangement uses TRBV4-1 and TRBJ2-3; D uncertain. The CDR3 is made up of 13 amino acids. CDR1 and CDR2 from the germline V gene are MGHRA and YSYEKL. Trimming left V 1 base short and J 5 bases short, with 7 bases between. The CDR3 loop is CASSQAPRDTQYF. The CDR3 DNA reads TGCGCCAGCAGCCAAGCACCTAGAGATACGCAGTATTTT.